Sequencing of this T cell receptor beta chain was carried out in a study of CD8+CD57+ T cells in acquired aplastic anemia. Whole-study context: Quantities of DNA derived from sorted CD4+ and CD8+ cells averaged approximately 3.5 ug. Average CD4+ read depth in healthy donors was around 11 million reads. Study results and limitations: Fewer than 30 CD8+ CDR3 sequences were shared between patients and controls. Controls and patients did not differ significantly in CD8+ Simpson's diversity.

Genomic DNA, serving as template, underwent TCR beta VDJ and CDR3 profiling. MiXCR, applied by TCRdb to the reads, yields one record per CDR3 protein. The sample includes about 180,000 distinct CDR3 sequences, 40% to 55% seen only once; the top ten take approximately 2.9%. Germline CDR1 reads SEHNR; CDR2 reads FQNEAQ (reference sequence). V was clipped by 5 bases and J by 1 base, with 14 bases between them. CDR3 size: 15 residues. This clonotype was counted many times. Its antigen remains unknown. This sequence was found in a human donor in good health. This chain uses TRBV7-9 with TRBJ1-2; no clear D. Sequenced: sorted CD4+, CD8+, or CD8+CD57+ T cells (not recorded which) from PBMCs. CDR3 nucleotides: TGTGCCAGCAGCCCGCAGGCGAACTATAACTATGGCTACACCTTC. It yields the protein CASSPQANYNYGYTF.